This T cell receptor (beta chain) is from a study of T cells in Graves' hyperthyroidism and ophthalmopathy. Study conclusions and caveats: By a 13 V-J model, ophthalmopathy was set apart from stable hyperthyroidism. Peripheral blood also featured most of the thyroid clonotypes expanded above 0.001.

This clonotype was counted at least ten times. Antigen specificity is unknown. The CDR3 has 11 amino acids. V lost 5 bases to trimming and J lost 6 bases, with 7 bases between them. Germline V gives CDR1 DFQATT, CDR2 SNEGSKA (reference sequence). RNA transcripts yielded amplified TCR beta CDR3 regions. HTBI primers were the set used in a first-round RT-PCR of the TCR CDR3. TCRdb reanalysed the multiplex PCR reads using MiXCR and keeps one entry per CDR3 protein. The table includes 550,000 to 700,000 distinct CDR3 sequences, about half detected once. Diagnosis relied on clinical symptoms, serum thyroxine and TRAb, thyroid ultrasound and orbital computed tomography.

V is TRBV20-1 and J is TRBJ2-2; D may be TRBD2 (5 bases). The sequence was obtained from an adult woman with Graves' disease, either hyperthyroidism or ophthalmopathy (not recorded which). The sequenced material came from peripheral blood or thyroid tissue (not recorded which). CDR3 in DNA: TGCAGTGCTGCGGGTCCCGGGGAGCTGTTTTTT. This codes for CSAAGPGELFF.